This T cell receptor beta chain was documented in a study of T cell repertoires in cytomegalovirus infection. On the study more broadly: Both a matching HLA type and CMV infection were indicated by public TCR beta signatures. Study-level findings and limits: Cumulative frequency (of public TCR beta family members) identified carriers of CMV plus the relevant HLA.

A note on this clonotype: Its cognate antigen is unknown.

TCRdb redid the calling of the reads with MiXCR, one entry per CDR3 protein. The table has roughly 310,000 distinct CDR3 sequences, around 29% seen once. CDR1 MNHEY and CDR2 SMNVEV come from the germline V gene (reference sequence). Trimming cost V 2 bases and J 2 bases, with 10 bases left between them. This CDR3 is 14 amino acids long. This receptor was obtained from a human donor in good health (CMV status not recorded). Some clones in this sample may be carry-over from other donors' samples. Sequenced here: cultured PBMCs, sampled from culture after CMV antigen stimulation. The chain uses TRBV27 and TRBJ2-7; D is tentatively TRBD1 or TRBD2 (5 bases each). CDR3 sequence: CASSLARDAYEQYF. DNA for the CDR3: TGTGCCAGCAGTTTAGCCAGGGACGCCTACGAGCAGTACTTC.